The 13 T cell receptor beta chains in this list originate from one sample, sequenced in a study of T cells in narcolepsy (dated by TCRdb to the late 2010s). Libraries were constructed by the immunoSEQ multiplex PCR assay. As stored in TCRdb, this immuneACCESS dataset retains in-frame rearrangements with V and J assigned. A fraction of the clones does not appear; measured against another copy, unresolved V genes explain less than half of the discrepancy, and the remainder lacks a known reason. The sample contains fewer than 35,000 clones, 83% of them found a single time. 2.6% of the sample lies in the top ten. Material: CD45RA- memory CD4+ T cells from PBMCs. Read against the paper, the sample's cell subset or site label means: memory T cells sorted ex vivo from peripheral blood. The source is a human donor with narcolepsy.

The chain uses TRBV2 and TRBJ1-6; the D is unclear. Trimming pared 7 bases from V and 8 bases from J, leaving 9 bases between. The CDR3 spans 12 residues. The germline V gene has CDR1 SNHLY and CDR2 FYNNEI. The CDR3, as DNA: TGTGCCAGCACGGTCGGGGATTCACCCCTCCACTTT. Protein sequence: CASTVGDSPLHF.

The chain employs TRBV7-3 and TRBJ1-2; 9 bases fit TRBD1. V gave up 4 bases and J gave up 1 base; unmatched junction bases: 4. This CDR3 is 15 amino acids long. Germline loops: CDR1 SGHTA, CDR2 FQGTGA. DNA for the CDR3: TGTGCCAGCAGCTCCACAGGGGGCAATAACTATGGCTACACCTTC. It is translated as CASSSTGGNNYGYTF.

The chain joins TRBV29-1 to TRBJ1-2; 10 nucleotides agree with TRBD1. V lost 2 bases, J lost 2 bases, and 2 bases stayed unmatched. Per germline, CDR1 SQVTM and CDR2 ANQGSEA. The CDR3 sequence is 14 residues long. The CDR3 spells CSVERDRGNYGYTF. CDR3 nucleotides: TGCAGCGTTGAAAGGGACAGGGGAAACTATGGCTACACCTTC.

The chain carries TRBV7-9 and TRBJ1-5; D call uncertain. From germline, CDR1 is SEHNR and CDR2 FQNEAQ (reference sequence). Trimming took off 1 base at V and 4 bases at J, with 8 bases between the two ends. There are 14 residues in the CDR3. CDR3 loop: CASSLGQVNQPQHF. CDR3 nucleotides: TGTGCCAGCAGCTTAGGGCAGGTGAATCAGCCCCAGCATTTT.

The chain carries TRBV9 and TRBJ1-2; tentatively, D is TRBD1 (6 bases). The germline gives CDR1 SGDLS, CDR2 YYNGEE. CDR3 length equals 14 residues. The germline V and J ends were trimmed by 0 bases and 4 bases, with 10 bases remaining between them. The CDR3 nucleotides are TGTGCCAGCAGCGTAGAGGGGGACACCTATGGCTACACCTTC. This codes for CASSVEGDTYGYTF.

The chain is built from TRBV4-3 and TRBJ2-3, with D unresolved. V gave up 6 bases and J gave up 2 bases, with 15 bases separating them. The CDR3 runs 15 residues. Germline CDR1 is LGHNA and CDR2 is YSLEER. This CDR3 is CASSVSLSYTDTQYF. CDR3 sequence (DNA): TGCGCCAGCAGTGTCTCCCTAAGCTACACAGATACGCAGTATTTT.

This sequence joins TRBV4-3 and TRBJ1-1; no firm D call. The CDR3 runs to 15 residues. Between the trimmed V and J ends, which lost 4 bases and 1 base, there was a span of 13 bases. Germline V lookup: CDR1 LGHNA, CDR2 YSLEER. For the CDR3, the DNA is TGCGCCAGCAGCCGGTACAGCAATAGGAACACTGAAGCTTTCTTT. This sequence encodes CASSRYSNRNTEAFF.

This clone came up a few times. The chain joins TRBV6-1 to TRBJ1-6; D call uncertain. The CDR3 is made up of 13 amino acids. Germline values: CDR1 MNHNS, CDR2 SASEGT. The V and J ends lost 8 bases and 2 bases respectively, with 7 bases between them. In nucleotides, the CDR3 is TGTGCCAGCCTAACAGCCTATAATTCACCCCTCCACTTT. Translating it yields CASLTAYNSPLHF.

The chain is built from TRBV2 and TRBJ2-3, with TRBD2 matching over 9 bases. Germline V gene sequence: CDR1 SNHLY, CDR2 FYNNEI. This CDR3 is built from 14 residues. J lost 6 bases, V lost 8 bases, and 9 bases had no gene match. CDR3 nucleotide sequence: TGTGCCAGCCGGCGGGGGGGCCATTCTGATACGCAGTATTTT. Translating gives CASRRGGHSDTQYF.

The genes are TRBV6-6 and TRBJ1-1; 9 positions agree with TRBD1. The V segment lost 11 bases and the J segment 5 bases; nucleotides outside the gene matches: 12. The CDR3 length is 14 residues. In germline, CDR1 is MNHNY, CDR2 SVGAGI (reference sequence). This CDR3 is CAVAIQGARTEAFF. The CDR3 DNA reads as TGTGCCGTGGCGATACAGGGGGCGCGGACTGAAGCTTTCTTT.

Only a few counts were recorded for this clone. V is TRBV27 and J is TRBJ1-2; 7 nucleotides match TRBD1. The CDR3 consists of 15 residues. V lost 2 bases and J lost 2; bases outside the gene matches: 5. CDR1 MNHEY and CDR2 SMNVEV come from the germline V gene (reference sequence). This chain's CDR3 is CASSLAAGQNYGYTF. Here the CDR3 DNA reads TGTGCCAGCAGTTTAGCCGCGGGACAGAACTATGGCTACACCTTC.

This clone was counted only a few times. The chain links TRBV5-1 to TRBJ1-4, with D perhaps matching TRBD1 (6 bases). There are 16 residues in the CDR3. The germline gives CDR1 SGHRS, CDR2 YFSETQ. The germline V and J ends were trimmed by 5 bases and 0 bases, with 14 bases remaining between them. CDR3 sequence reads: CASSPTGSATNEKLFF. The CDR3 DNA follows: TGCGCCAGCAGTCCGACAGGCTCAGCAACTAATGAAAAACTGTTTTTT.

This clone was recorded once. The gene calls are TRBV5-1 and TRBJ2-3; 7 nucleotides match TRBD2. Germline V CDR1 and CDR2: SGHRS, YFSETQ. J lost 0 bases, V lost 5 bases, and 12 bases had no gene match. This CDR3 has 17 amino acids. The CDR3 region has the DNA TGCGCCAGCAGTCAAATAGCGGGTATATCTAGCACAGATACGCAGTATTTT. This sequence encodes CASSQIAGISSTDTQYF. The variable domain in full, completed from reference TRBV5-1 and TRBJ2-3, reads KAGVTQTPRYLIKTRGQQVTLSCSPISGHRSVSWYQQTPGQGLQFLFEYFSETQRNKGNFPGRFSGRQFSNSRSEMNVSTLELGDSALYLCASSQIAGISSTDTQYFGPGTRLTVL.